This is a list of T cell receptor beta chains from one sample in a study of molecular identifiers for immune sequencing clone quantification. TCRdb ran MiXCR on the PCR reads and lists one entry per CDR3 protein. The sample holds about 630,000 distinct CDR3 sequences, over 25% seen once. The source material was naive CD8+ T cells from blood, with Jurkat cell RNA spiked in. All receptors derive from a human donor in good health. Some libraries in this study had Jurkat cell RNA spiked in. Each CDR3 is given with its conserved first and last residue. The order of the fields is V gene, J gene, clone size, D gene, CDR3 DNA, CDR3 protein. The D gene is left open where the match is weak. Clone size, where shown, is once, few, many, or a class for clones that have expanded.

TRBV4-3	TRBJ1-5	-	-	TGCGCCAGCAGCCGAGATTTGGCAGATAATCAGCCCCAGCATTTT	CASSRDLADNQPQHF
TRBV2	TRBJ2-3	many	-	TGTGCCAGCATCCCGGGCACAGATACGCAGTATTTT	CASIPGTDTQYF
TRBV9	TRBJ1-3	few	-	TGTGCCAGCAGCTCGGGTCCCAAGGGAGGAAACACCATATATTTT	CASSSGPKGGNTIYF
TRBV7-9	TRBJ1-2	few	-	TGTGCCAGCAGCCCCCTCGGGGGTGACGGCTACACCTTC	CASSPLGGDGYTF
TRBV6-2/TRBV6-3	TRBJ2-2	many	-	TGTGCCAGCAGCTACCCCCCCGACCGGGAGCTGTTTTTT	CASSYPPDRELFF
TRBV6-2/TRBV6-3	TRBJ2-2	-	-	TGTGCCAGCAGCTTCGACAGTACTCTAACCATGACCGGGGAGCTGTTTTTT	CASSFDSTLTMTGELFF
TRBV2	TRBJ2-2	few	-	TGTGCCATTGTTGGGTCGAACACCGGGGAGCTGTTTTTT	CAIVGSNTGELFF
TRBV27	TRBJ1-6	few	-	TGTGCCAGCAGTCTCTCAGGGGCCTCACCCCTCCACTTT	CASSLSGASPLHF
TRBV2	TRBJ1-6	-	-	TGTGCCAGACAGGGTTCTTCGAATTCACCCCTCCACTTT	CARQGSSNSPLHF
TRBV19	TRBJ2-6	few	-	TGTGCCAGTAGTATGAGCGGAGGGCGGTCTGGGGCCAACGTCCTGACTTTC	CASSMSGGRSGANVLTF
TRBV5-6	TRBJ1-1	few	-	TGTGCCAGCAGCTTGATATCGAACACTGAAGCTTTCTTT	CASSLISNTEAFF
TRBV6-2/TRBV6-3	TRBJ2-5	few	-	TGTGCCAGCAGTGGCTTGGAGGGGGGGCTGGAGACCCAGTACTTC	CASSGLEGGLETQYF
TRBV12-3/TRBV12-4	TRBJ2-7	many	-	TGTGCCAGCAGTCCCGGGTATCAGGAGCAGTACTTC	CASSPGYQEQYF
TRBV9	TRBJ1-3	few	-	TGTGCCAGCAGCCCCCGGGACGGCTCTGGAAACACCATATATTTT	CASSPRDGSGNTIYF
TRBV4-1	TRBJ2-7	-	TRBD1	TGCGCCAGCAGCCAACGACAGGGACCGGCGTACGAGCAGTACTTC	CASSQRQGPAYEQYF
TRBV20-1	TRBJ2-1	-	TRBD2	TGCAGTGCTAGAGACCTATCTAGCGGAGCCTACAATGAGCAGTTCTTC	CSARDLSSGAYNEQFF
TRBV7-2	TRBJ1-4	many	TRBD1	TGTGCCAGCAGCCCCAGGACAGGGGGCTCGTCCTTTAATGAAAAACTGTTTTTT	CASSPRTGGSSFNEKLFF
TRBV23-1	TRBJ1-5	many	-	TGCGCCAGCCGGTATTTGGTCGGGCAGCCCCAGCATTTT	CASRYLVGQPQHF
TRBV11-3	TRBJ2-1	-	-	TGTGCCAGCAGCTTTGGGGGCGAAAGCTCCTACAATGAGCAGTTCTTC	CASSFGGESSYNEQFF
TRBV28	TRBJ2-7	many	TRBD2	TGTGCCAGCAGTCCGACTTGGGACTACTCCTATGAGCAGTACTTC	CASSPTWDYSYEQYF
TRBV6-2/TRBV6-3	TRBJ1-2	-	-	TGTGCCAGCCGTTCGGGCGGGTCCCCCTATGGCTACACCTTC	CASRSGGSPYGYTF
TRBV6-6	TRBJ1-5	many	TRBD1	TGTGCCAGCACCGTGACAGGGAATCAGCCCCAGCATTTT	CASTVTGNQPQHF
TRBV6-6	TRBJ2-7	-	-	TGTGCCAGCAGCGTGGGCGAGTACGAGCAGTACTTC	CASSVGEYEQYF
TRBV27	TRBJ1-1	few	-	TGTGCCAGCAGTTTGCGGGGCAGGGAGACTGAAGCTTTCTTT	CASSLRGRETEAFF
TRBV27	TRBJ2-5	few	TRBD2	TGTGCCAGCAGTTCCCAGACTAGCGGGAGCCAAGAGACCCAGTACTTC	CASSSQTSGSQETQYF
TRBV29-1	TRBJ2-7	-	-	TGCAGCGTCGCGGGACTGCGGCTTTACGAGCAGTACTTC	CSVAGLRLYEQYF
TRBV6-2/TRBV6-3	TRBJ2-7	-	TRBD2	TGTGCCAGCAAATGGGAGGGAACTCCCTACTACGAGCAGTACTTC	CASKWEGTPYYEQYF
TRBV12-3/TRBV12-4	TRBJ1-1	few	-	TGTGCCAGCAGTTTCGTCGGCGAAATGGAAGCTTTCTTT	CASSFVGEMEAFF
TRBV25-1	TRBJ2-1	few	-	TGTGCCAGCAGGGACTCAAAGGATGCCTACAATGAGCAGTTCTTC	CASRDSKDAYNEQFF
TRBV29-1	TRBJ2-2	many	TRBD1	TGCAGCGTAAAAACCGGACAGGGGGCGGTCGGGGAGCTGTTTTTT	CSVKTGQGAVGELFF
TRBV29-1	TRBJ2-2	many	-	TGCAGCGTTAGGAGCGCCGGGGAGCTGTTTTTT	CSVRSAGELFF
TRBV12-3/TRBV12-4	TRBJ1-2	few	-	TGTGCCAGCAGTATAGTGGGGCCCCGGTCCGACTACACCTTC	CASSIVGPRSDYTF
TRBV5-5	TRBJ1-1	-	-	TGTGCCAGCAGCTTGAACGGGGAGGTTGGCACTGAAGCTTTCTTT	CASSLNGEVGTEAFF
TRBV5-3	TRBJ2-7	once	TRBD1	TGTGCCAGCAGCTTTTTCGCAGGGGGCCACGAGCAGTACTTC	CASSFFAGGHEQYF
TRBV20-1	TRBJ1-1	few	TRBD1	TGCAGTGCTTGGGACAGAATCCCCACTGAAGCTTTCTTT	CSAWDRIPTEAFF
TRBV7-9	TRBJ2-3	many	TRBD1	TGTGCCAGTCTCCCCCCGGGACAGGGTTTAGCGGATACGCAGTATTTT	CASLPPGQGLADTQYF
TRBV6-5	TRBJ1-1	-	-	TGTGCCAACAGTTACGGGGGGATTGAAGCTTTCTTT	CANSYGGIEAFF
TRBV7-9	TRBJ1-3	-	-	TGTGCCAGCAGCCTCACGGACGGCGGGAACTCTGGAAACACCATATATTTT	CASSLTDGGNSGNTIYF
TRBV11-2	TRBJ2-1	many	TRBD2	TGTGCCAGCAGCCATCCTAGCGGGAGGGCCGTCTACAATGAGCAGTTCTTC	CASSHPSGRAVYNEQFF
TRBV7-2	TRBJ2-1	few	TRBD2	TGTGCCAGCGGTTCCCAACTAGCGAGAAGCTCCTACAATGAGCAGTTCTTC	CASGSQLARSSYNEQFF
TRBV2	TRBJ1-4	-	-	TGTGCCAGCAGTGAGGGCAGGGGAGATAACGTTGAAATACTGTTTTTT	CASSEGRGDNVEILFF
TRBV19	TRBJ2-3	many	-	TGTGCCAGTATGGCGGGTCCAGATACGCAGTATTTT	CASMAGPDTQYF
TRBV29-1	TRBJ2-3	-	TRBD2	TGCAGCGTCCCTCCTGGGACTAGCGGTGGCACAGATACGCAGTATTTT	CSVPPGTSGGTDTQYF
TRBV7-9	TRBJ1-2	many	-	TGTGCCAGCAGCTTAGCGACAAACTATGGCTACACCTTC	CASSLATNYGYTF